The 2 T cell receptor beta chains given below trace back to one sample, sequenced in a study of beta chain features in type 1 diabetes. The study, taken as a whole, reports: A moderate, significant TCRB CDR3 shortening appeared in type 1 diabetes across four CD4+ subsets.

These receptors' targets are unknown. Of the isolated RNA, all was reverse transcribed, and so the sequenced material was expressed TCRB transcripts. Method: immunoSEQ multiplex PCR; TCRdb's copy keeps in-frame clones and lacks some. This table has under 850,000 clones, roughly 13% appearing once. The sequenced material came from naive CD4+ T cells from blood. The receptors derive from a man aged 18 to 35 with type 1 diabetes.

The J gene is TRBJ2-3, the V gene TRBV7-9, with a weak D call TRBD1 (5 bases). The CDR3 consists of 19 residues. Germline CDR1 reads SEHNR; CDR2 reads FQNEAQ (reference sequence). Between the trimmed V and J ends, which lost 10 bases and 0 bases, there was a span of 29 bases. CDR3 region: CATGRAWGRTTTSTDTQYF. As DNA, the CDR3 is TGTGCCACGGGCCGCGCCTGGGGCCGGACAACGACTAGCACAGATACGCAGTATTTT.

A few counts support this clone. V gene TRBV28 combines with J gene TRBJ1-2; a weak D match, TRBD1 (5 bases). Trimming removed 7 bases from V and 1 base from J, with 16 bases in between. Per the germline V gene, CDR1 is MDHEN and CDR2 is SYDVKM. The CDR3 sequence is 15 residues long. CDR3 sequence reads: CASTPGGRGNYGYTF. For the CDR3, the DNA is TGTGCCAGCACCCCAGGTGGGAGGGGTAACTATGGCTACACCTTC.